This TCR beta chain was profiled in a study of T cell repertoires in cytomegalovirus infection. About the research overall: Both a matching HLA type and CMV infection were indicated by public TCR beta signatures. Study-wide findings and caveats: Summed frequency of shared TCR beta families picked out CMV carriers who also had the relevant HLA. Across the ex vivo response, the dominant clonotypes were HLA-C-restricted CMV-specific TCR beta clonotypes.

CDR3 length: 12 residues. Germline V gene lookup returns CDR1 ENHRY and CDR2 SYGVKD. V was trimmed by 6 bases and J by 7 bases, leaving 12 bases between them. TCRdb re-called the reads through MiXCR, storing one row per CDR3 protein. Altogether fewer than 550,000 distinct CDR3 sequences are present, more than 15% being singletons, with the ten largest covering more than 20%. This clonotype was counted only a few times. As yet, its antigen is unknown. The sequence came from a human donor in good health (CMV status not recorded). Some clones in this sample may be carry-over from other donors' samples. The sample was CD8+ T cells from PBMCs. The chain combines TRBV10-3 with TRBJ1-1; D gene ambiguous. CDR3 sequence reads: CAIRGEALEAFF. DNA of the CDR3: TGTGCCATCAGAGGAGAGGCCCTTGAAGCTTTCTTT.